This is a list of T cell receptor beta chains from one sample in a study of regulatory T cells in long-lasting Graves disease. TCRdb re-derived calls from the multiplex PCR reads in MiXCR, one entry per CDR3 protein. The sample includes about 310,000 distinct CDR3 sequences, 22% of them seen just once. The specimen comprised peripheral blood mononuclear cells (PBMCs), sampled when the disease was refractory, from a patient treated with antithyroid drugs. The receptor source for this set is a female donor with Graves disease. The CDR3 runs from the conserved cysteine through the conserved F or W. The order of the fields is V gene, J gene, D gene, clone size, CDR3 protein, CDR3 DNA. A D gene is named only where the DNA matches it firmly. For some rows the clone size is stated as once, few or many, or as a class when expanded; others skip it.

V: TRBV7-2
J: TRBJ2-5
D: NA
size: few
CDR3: CASSLIFRDQKTQYF
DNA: TGTGCCAGCAGCTTAATCTTCCGGGACCAAAAGACCCAGTACTTC

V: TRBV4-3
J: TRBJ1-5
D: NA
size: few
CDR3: CASSQDARGEGNQPQHF
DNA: TGCGCCAGCAGCCAAGATGCGAGAGGAGAGGGGAATCAGCCCCAGCATTTT

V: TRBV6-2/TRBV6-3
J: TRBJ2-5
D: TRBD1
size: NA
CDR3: CASTTRDRDETQYF
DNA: TGTGCCAGCACCACCCGGGACAGGGACGAGACCCAGTACTTC

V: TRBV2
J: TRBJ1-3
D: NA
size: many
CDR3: CASSVESSGNTIYF
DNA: TGTGCCAGCAGTGTAGAGAGCTCTGGAAACACCATATATTTT

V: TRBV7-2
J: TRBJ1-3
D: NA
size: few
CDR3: CASSLGLSGGNTIYF
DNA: TGTGCCAGCAGCTTAGGCCTTTCGGGGGGAAACACCATATATTTT

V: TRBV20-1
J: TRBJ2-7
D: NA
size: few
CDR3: CSAREGASPYEQYF
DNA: TGCAGTGCTAGGGAGGGGGCAAGTCCCTACGAGCAGTACTTC

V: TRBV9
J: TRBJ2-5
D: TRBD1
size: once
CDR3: CASSKGQGAAETQYF
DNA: TGTGCCAGCAGCAAGGGACAGGGGGCGGCCGAGACCCAGTACTTC

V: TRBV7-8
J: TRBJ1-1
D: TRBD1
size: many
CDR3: CASSLVGTGSRETEAFF
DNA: TGTGCCAGCAGCTTAGTCGGGACAGGGTCCCGGGAGACTGAAGCTTTCTTT

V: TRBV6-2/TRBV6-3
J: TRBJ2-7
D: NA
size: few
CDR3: CASRPPAGRQQYF
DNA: TGTGCCAGCAGACCACCGGCCGGACGACAGCAGTACTTC

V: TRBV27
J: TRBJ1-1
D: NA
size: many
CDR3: CASSSAFPRTEAFF
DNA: TGTGCCAGCAGTTCCGCTTTCCCTCGAACTGAAGCTTTCTTT